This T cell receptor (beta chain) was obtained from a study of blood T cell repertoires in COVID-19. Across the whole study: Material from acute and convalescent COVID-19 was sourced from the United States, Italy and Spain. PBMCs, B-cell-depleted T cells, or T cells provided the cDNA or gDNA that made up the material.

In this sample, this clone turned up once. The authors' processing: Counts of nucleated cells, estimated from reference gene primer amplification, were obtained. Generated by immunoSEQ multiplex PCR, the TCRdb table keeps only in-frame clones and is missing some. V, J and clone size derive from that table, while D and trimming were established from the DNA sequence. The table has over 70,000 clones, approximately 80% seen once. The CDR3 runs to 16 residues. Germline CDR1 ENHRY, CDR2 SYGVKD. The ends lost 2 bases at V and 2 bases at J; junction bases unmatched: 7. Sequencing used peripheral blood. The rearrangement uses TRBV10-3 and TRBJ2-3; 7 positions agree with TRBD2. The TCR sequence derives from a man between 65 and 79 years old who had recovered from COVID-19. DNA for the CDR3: TGTGCCATCAGTGAGCGGGGGGACGGAAACACAGATACGCAGTATTTT. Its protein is CAISERGDGNTDTQYF.